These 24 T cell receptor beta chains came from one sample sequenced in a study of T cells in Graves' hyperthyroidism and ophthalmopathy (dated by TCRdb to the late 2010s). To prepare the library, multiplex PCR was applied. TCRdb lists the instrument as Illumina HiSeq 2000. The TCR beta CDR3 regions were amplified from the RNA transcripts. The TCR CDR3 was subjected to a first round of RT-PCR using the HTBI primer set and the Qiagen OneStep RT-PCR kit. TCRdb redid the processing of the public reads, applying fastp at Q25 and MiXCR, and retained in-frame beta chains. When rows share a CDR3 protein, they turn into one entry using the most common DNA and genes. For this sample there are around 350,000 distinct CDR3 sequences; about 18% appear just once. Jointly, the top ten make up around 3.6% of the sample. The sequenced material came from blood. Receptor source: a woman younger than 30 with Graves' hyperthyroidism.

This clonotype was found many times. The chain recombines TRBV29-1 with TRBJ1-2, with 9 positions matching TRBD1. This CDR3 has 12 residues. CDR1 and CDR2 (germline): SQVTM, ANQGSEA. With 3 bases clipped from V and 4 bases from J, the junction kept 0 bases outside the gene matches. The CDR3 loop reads CSVEGQGYGYTF. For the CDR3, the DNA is TGCAGCGTTGAGGGACAGGGCTATGGCTACACCTTC. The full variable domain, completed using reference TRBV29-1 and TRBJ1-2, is SAVISQKPSRDICQRGTSLTIQCQVDSQVTMMFWYRQQPGQSLTLIATANQGSEATYESGFVIDKFPISRPNLTFSTLTVSNMSPEDSSIYLCSVEGQGYGYTFGSGTRLTVV.

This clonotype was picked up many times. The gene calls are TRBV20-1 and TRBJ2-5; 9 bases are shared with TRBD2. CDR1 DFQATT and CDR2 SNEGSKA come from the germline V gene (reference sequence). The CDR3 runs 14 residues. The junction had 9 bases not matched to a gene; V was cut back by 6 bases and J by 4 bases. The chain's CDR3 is CSAAKDSGGETQYF. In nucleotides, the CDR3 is TGCAGTGCGGCGAAGGATAGCGGGGGAGAGACCCAGTACTTC.

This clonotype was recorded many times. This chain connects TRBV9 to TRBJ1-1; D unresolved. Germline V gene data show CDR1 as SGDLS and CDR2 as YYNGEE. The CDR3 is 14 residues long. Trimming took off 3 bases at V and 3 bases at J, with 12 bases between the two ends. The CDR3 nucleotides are TGTGCCAGCAGCGAGGACCTAAGGGACACTGAAGCTTTCTTT. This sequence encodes CASSEDLRDTEAFF. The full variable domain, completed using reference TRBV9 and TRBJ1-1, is DSGVTQTPKHLITATGQRVTLRCSPRSGDLSVYWYQQSLDQGLQFLIQYYNGEERAKGNILERFSAQQFPDLHSELNLSSLELGDSALYFCASSEDLRDTEAFFGQGTRLTVV.

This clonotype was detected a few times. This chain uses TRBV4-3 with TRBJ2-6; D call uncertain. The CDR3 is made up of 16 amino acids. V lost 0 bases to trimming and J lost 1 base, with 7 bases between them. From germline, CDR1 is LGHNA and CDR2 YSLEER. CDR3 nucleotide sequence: TGCGCCAGCAGCCAAGATCTCGATTCTGGGGCCAACGTCCTGACTTTC. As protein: CASSQDLDSGANVLTF.

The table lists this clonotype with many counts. CDR3 in amino acids: CASSLGGDSYEQYF. The CDR3 DNA follows: TGTGCCAGCAGCTTGGGTGGTGACTCCTACGAGCAGTACTTC. The genes are TRBV11-3 and TRBJ2-7, with D unresolved. The germline V and J ends were trimmed by 3 bases and 0 bases, with 9 bases remaining between them. Germline V gene data show CDR1 as SGHNT and CDR2 as YENEEA. CDR3 length: 14 residues.

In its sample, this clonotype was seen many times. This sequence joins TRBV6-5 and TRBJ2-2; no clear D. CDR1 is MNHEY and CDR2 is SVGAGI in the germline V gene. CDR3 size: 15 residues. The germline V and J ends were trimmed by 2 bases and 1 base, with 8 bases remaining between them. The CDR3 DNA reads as TGTGCCAGCAGTTACGGGTTGGGGAACACCGGGGAGCTGTTTTTT. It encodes CASSYGLGNTGELFF.

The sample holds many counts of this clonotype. The CDR3, as DNA: TGTGCCAGCAGTTTAGGCAGACAGGGCCACTATGGCTACACCTTC. Translation gives CASSLGRQGHYGYTF. J is TRBJ1-2 and V is TRBV12-3 or TRBV12-4; TRBD1 agrees at 7 bases. This CDR3 has 15 amino acids. The J segment lost 3 bases and the V segment lost 1 base, leaving 5 bases of the junction unmatched.

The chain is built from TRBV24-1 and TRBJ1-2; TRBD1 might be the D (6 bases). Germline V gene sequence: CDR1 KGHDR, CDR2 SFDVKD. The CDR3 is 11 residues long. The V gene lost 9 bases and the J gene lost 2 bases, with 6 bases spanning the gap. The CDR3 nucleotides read TGTGCCACCGGGGGCAACTATGGCTACACCTTC. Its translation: CATGGNYGYTF.

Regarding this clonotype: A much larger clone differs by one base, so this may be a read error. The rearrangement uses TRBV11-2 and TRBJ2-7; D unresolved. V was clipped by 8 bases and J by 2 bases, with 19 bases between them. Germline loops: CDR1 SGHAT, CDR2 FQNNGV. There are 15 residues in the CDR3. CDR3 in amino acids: CASGRVEYSTYEQYF. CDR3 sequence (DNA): TGTGCCAGCGGCCGAGTCGAATACTCAACCTACGAGCAGTACTTC.

CDR3 in amino acids: CATQLTMRRSGNTIYF. The CDR3 DNA reads as TGTGCCACCCAGCTTACAATGAGACGCTCTGGAAACACCATATATTTT. V and J are TRBV11-2 and TRBJ1-3; D is ambiguous. Germline V gene data show CDR1 as SGHAT and CDR2 as FQNNGV. The CDR3 runs 16 residues. V was trimmed by 10 bases and J by 0 bases, leaving 19 bases between them.

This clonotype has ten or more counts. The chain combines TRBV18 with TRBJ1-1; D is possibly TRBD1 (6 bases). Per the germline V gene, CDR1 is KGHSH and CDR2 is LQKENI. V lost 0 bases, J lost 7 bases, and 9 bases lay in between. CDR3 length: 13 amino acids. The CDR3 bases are TGTGCCAGCTCACCACCACAGGGAGATGAAGCTTTCTTT. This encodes CASSPPQGDEAFF.

In DNA, the CDR3 is TGCAGCGTTGCTCACACTGAAGCTTTCTTT. As protein: CSVAHTEAFF. The chain joins TRBV29-1 to TRBJ1-1; D remains unclear. Germline CDR1 reads SQVTM; CDR2 reads ANQGSEA. V was shortened by 4 bases and J by 3 bases, with 3 bases between the two germline ends. The CDR3 runs to 10 residues.

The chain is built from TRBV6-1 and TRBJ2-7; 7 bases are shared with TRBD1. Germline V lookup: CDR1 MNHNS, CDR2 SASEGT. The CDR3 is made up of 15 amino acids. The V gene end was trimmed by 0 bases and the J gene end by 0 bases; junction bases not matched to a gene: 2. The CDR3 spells CASSEAWDSSYEQYF. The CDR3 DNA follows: TGTGCCAGCAGTGAAGCTTGGGACAGCTCCTACGAGCAGTACTTC.

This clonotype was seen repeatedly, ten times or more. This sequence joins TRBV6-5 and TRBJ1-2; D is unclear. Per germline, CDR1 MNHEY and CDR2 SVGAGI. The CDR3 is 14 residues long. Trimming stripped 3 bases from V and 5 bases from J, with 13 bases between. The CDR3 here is CASSYNNGKYGYTF. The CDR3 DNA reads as TGTGCCAGCAGTTATAATAACGGAAAATATGGCTACACCTTC.

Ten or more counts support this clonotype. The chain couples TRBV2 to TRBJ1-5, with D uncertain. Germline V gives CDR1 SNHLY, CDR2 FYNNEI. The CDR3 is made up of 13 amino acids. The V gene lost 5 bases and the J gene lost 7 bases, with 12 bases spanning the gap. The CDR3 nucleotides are TGTGCCAGCAGTTCTTGGGAAGAACAGCCCCAGCATTTT. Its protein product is CASSSWEEQPQHF.

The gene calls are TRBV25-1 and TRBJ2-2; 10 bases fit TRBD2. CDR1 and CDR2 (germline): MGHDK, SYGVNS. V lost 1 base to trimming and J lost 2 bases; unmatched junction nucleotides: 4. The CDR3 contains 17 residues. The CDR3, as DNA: TGTGCCAGCAGTGAATTAACTAGCGGGGTCAACACCGGGGAGCTGTTTTTT. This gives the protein CASSELTSGVNTGELFF.

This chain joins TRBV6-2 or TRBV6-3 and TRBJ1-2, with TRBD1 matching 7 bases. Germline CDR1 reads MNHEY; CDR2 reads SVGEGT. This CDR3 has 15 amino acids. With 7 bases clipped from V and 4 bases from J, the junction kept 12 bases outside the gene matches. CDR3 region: CASMEGGAFGYGYTF. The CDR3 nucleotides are TGTGCCAGCATGGAAGGGGGCGCGTTCGGCTATGGCTACACCTTC.

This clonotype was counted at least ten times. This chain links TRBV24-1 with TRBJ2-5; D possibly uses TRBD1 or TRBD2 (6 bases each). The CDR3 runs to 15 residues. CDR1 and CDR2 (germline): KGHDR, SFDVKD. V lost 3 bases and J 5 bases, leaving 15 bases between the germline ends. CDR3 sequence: CATSDPRGQEETQYF. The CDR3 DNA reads TGTGCCACCAGTGATCCCCGGGGGCAGGAGGAGACCCAGTACTTC.

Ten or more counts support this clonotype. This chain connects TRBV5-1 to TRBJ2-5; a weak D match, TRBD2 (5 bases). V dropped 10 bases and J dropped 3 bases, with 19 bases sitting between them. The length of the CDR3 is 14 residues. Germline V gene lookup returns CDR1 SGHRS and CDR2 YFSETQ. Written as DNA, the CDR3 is TGCGCCGCAAAAACTAGGAACGAAAAAGAGACCCAGTACTTC. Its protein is CAAKTRNEKETQYF.

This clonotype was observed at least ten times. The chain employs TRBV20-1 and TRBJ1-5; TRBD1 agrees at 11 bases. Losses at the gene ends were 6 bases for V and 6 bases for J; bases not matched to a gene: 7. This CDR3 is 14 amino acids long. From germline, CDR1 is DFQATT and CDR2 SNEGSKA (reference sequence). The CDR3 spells CSAGRTGGGQPQHF. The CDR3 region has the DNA TGCAGTGCAGGAAGGACAGGGGGCGGTCAGCCCCAGCATTTT.

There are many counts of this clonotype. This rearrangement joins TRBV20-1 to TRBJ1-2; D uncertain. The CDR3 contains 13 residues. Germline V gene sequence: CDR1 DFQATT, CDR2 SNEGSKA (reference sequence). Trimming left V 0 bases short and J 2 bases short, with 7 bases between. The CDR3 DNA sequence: TGCAGTGCTAGAGAAGAGAGGAACTATGGCTACACCTTC. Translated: CSAREERNYGYTF.

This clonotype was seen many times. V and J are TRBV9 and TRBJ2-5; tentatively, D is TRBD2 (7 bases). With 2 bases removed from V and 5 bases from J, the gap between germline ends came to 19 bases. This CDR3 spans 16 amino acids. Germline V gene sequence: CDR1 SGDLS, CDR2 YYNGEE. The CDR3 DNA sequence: TGTGCCAGCAGCGTGGCCCCGGGGGGCGGAGCGGAGACCCAGTACTTC. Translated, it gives CASSVAPGGGAETQYF.

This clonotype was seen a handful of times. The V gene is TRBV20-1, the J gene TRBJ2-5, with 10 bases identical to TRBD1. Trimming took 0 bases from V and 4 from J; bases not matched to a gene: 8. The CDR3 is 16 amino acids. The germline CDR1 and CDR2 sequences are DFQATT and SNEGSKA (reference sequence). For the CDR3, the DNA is TGCAGTGCTAGAGATTATCCGGGACAGGGGCGAGAGACCCAGTACTTC. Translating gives CSARDYPGQGRETQYF.

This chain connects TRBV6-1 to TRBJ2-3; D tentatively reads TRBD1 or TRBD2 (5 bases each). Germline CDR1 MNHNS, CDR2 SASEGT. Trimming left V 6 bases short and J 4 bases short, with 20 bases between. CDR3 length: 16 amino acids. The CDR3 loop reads CASSTRDPRWSDTQYF. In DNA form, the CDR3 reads TGTGCCAGCAGCACACGGGACCCGAGATGGTCAGATACGCAGTATTTT.